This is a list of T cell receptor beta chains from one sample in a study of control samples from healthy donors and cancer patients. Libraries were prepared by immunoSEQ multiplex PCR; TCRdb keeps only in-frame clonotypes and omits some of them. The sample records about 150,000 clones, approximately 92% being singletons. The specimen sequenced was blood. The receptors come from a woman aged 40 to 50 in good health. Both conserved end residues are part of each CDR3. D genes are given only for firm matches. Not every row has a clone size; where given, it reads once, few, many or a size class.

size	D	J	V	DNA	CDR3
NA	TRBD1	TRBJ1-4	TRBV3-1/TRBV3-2	TGTGCCAGCAGTCGGGGACAGGGCCAGGAAAAACTGTTTTTT	CASSRGQGQEKLFF
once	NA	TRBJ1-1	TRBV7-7	TGTGCCAGCGACAGGACTGAAGCTTTCTTT	CASDRTEAFF
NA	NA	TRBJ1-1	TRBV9	TGTGCCAGCAGCGTAGCTTTGACGGGAGAAGCTTTCTTT	CASSVALTGEAFF
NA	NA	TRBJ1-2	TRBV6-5	TGTGCCAGCAGGCCCGACTGGGGGAACTATGGCTACACCTTC	CASRPDWGNYGYTF
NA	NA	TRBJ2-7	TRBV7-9	TGTGCCAGCAGTTCTCTCCCCGGACATGGAAACTACGAGCAGTACTTC	CASSSLPGHGNYEQYF
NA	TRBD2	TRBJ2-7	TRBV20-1	TGCAGTGCTAGTCCGCCTAGCGGGGGCTACGAGCAGTACTTC	CSASPPSGGYEQYF
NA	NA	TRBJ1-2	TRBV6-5	TGTGCCAGCAGTTCGACTCGGGGGGATGGCTACACCTTC	CASSSTRGDGYTF
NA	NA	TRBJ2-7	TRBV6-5	TGTGCCAGCACACTAGGCGTCAGCTTCTACGAGCAGTACTTC	CASTLGVSFYEQYF
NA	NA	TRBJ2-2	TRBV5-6	TGTGCCAGCACGGACCTGGCCGGGGAGCTGTTTTTT	CASTDLAGELFF
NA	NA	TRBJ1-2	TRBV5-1	TGCGCCAGCAGCTTGGGGGCAGGTTCCTATGGCTACACCTTC	CASSLGAGSYGYTF
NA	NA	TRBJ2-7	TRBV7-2	TGTGCCAGCAGCTTAGAGCTAGCGACACTAACCTACGAGCAGTACTTC	CASSLELATLTYEQYF
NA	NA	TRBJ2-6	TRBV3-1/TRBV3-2	TGTGCCAGCAGCTCGACCGGGGGCTCCTCTGGGGCCAACGTCCTGACTTTC	CASSSTGGSSGANVLTF
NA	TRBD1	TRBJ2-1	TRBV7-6	TGTGCCAGCAGCATAACAGACAGGGCTGGGAATGAGCAGTTCTTC	CASSITDRAGNEQFF
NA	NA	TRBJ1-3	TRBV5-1	TGCGCCAGCAGGATCACAGGGAGCTCTGGAAACACCATATATTTT	CASRITGSSGNTIYF
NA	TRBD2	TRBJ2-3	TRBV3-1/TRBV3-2	TGTGCCAGCAGCCGGGGGGGTTTTACGCAGTATTTT	CASSRGGFTQYF
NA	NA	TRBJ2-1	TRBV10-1	TGCGCCAGCAGTGAAAACACGCACAATGAGCAGTTCTTC	CASSENTHNEQFF